This T cell receptor (beta chain) was recovered during a study of blood T cell repertoires in COVID-19. CDR3 length: 18 amino acids. Looked up from germline, CDR1 is SGHVS and CDR2 is FQNEAQ. The V and J ends lost 1 base and 4 bases, in that order; junction bases with no gene match: 12. Across roughly 25 US areas, participants ranged in age from about 18 to 89 years. Participants reported their clinical history, and cohort assignment relied on those reports. In Cohort 3, a recovered donor had either two negative PCRs, clearance, or symptom resolution. In the authors' methods: Counts of nucleated cells, estimated from reference gene primer amplification, were obtained. The protocol was immunoSEQ multiplex PCR, while the TCRdb copy is restricted to in-frame clones and leaves out a portion. V, J and clone size are taken as reported in that table, and D and trimming were inferred from the DNA itself. The sample records hundreds of thousands of clones, approximately 92% being singletons.

This chain links TRBV7-8 with TRBJ1-1; 10 bases map to TRBD1. This TCR came from a young man who had recovered from COVID-19. Specimen: PBMCs or T cells enriched from blood (not recorded which). The DNA for the CDR3 is TGTGCCAGCAGCTTAGACCTTCGACAGGGGGCGAAAGGCACTGAAGCTTTCTTT. Residues: CASSLDLRQGAKGTEAFF.